The 29 T cell receptor beta chains below come from one sample, sequenced in a study of cytomegalovirus exposure and HLA in healthy donors. Primers: 60 Vbeta forward and 13 Jbeta reverse. TCRdb's copy holds only in-frame clones and misses some; the assay was immunoSEQ multiplex PCR. In the table there are around 120,000 clones, about 76% of which are singletons. The sample taken for sequencing was PBMCs. The receptors originated from a man in his fifties or sixties in good health and CMV-seropositive.

J is TRBJ1-1 and V is TRBV5-1; TRBD1 aligns across 7 bases. The junction had 4 bases not matched to a gene; V was cut back by 4 bases and J by 1 base. The CDR3 has 14 amino acids. CDR1 is SGHRS, CDR2 YFSETQ, per germline. The CDR3 here is CASSPGQSNTEAFF. DNA of the CDR3: TGCGCCAGCAGCCCGGGACAGTCGAACACTGAAGCTTTCTTT.

This rearrangement joins TRBV7-3 to TRBJ2-3, with D perhaps TRBD1 (6 bases). Germline CDR1 and CDR2: SGHTA and FQGTGA. The ends were cut back, 8 bases at V and 1 base at J, with 16 bases in the middle. The CDR3 contains 15 residues. The CDR3 spells CASSGRGSGTDTQYF. Here the CDR3 DNA reads TGTGCCAGCTCGGGCAGGGGATCAGGCACAGATACGCAGTATTTT.

This chain links TRBV7-9 with TRBJ2-5, with D possibly being TRBD2 (5 bases). The CDR3 covers 18 residues. With 4 bases removed from V and 1 base from J, the gap between germline ends came to 22 bases. Germline values: CDR1 SEHNR, CDR2 FQNEAQ (reference sequence). This chain's CDR3 is CASSSRGYGRRLQETQYF. The DNA of the CDR3 is TGTGCCAGCAGCTCCAGAGGGTACGGCCGCCGCCTCCAAGAGACCCAGTACTTC.

The chain has TRBV29-1 and TRBJ2-1, with 10 bases aligning to TRBD1. J was trimmed by 6 bases and V by 1 base; bases with no gene match: 9. Germline CDR1 SQVTM, CDR2 ANQGSEA. The CDR3 length is 16 residues. The CDR3 coding sequence is TGCAGCGTTGAAGGGGTGAGGACAGGGGGAAGCAATGAGCAGTTCTTC. Its protein product is CSVEGVRTGGSNEQFF.

The chain employs TRBV7-9 and TRBJ1-4, with TRBD1 as a possible D gene (5 bases). Germline CDR1 reads SEHNR; CDR2 reads FQNEAQ (reference sequence). CDR3 size: 15 residues. The germline V and J ends were trimmed by 5 bases and 8 bases, with 18 bases remaining between them. The CDR3 DNA reads as TGTGCCAGCAGCCCCGGAGGGGCGGGTAAGGAAAAACTGTTTTTT. The encoded protein is CASSPGGAGKEKLFF.

This clone was counted between two and nine times. The J gene is TRBJ2-5, the V gene TRBV5-1, with TRBD1 identical over 7 bases. J gave up 3 bases and V 1 base, and 3 bases lay outside the gene matches. The CDR3 has 14 residues. Germline lookup yields CDR1 SGHRS and CDR2 YFSETQ. The CDR3 coding sequence is TGCGCCAGCAGCTTGAGGGGGCGCGAAGAGACCCAGTACTTC. This translates into CASSLRGREETQYF.

This rearrangement joins TRBV6-1 to TRBJ2-7; TRBD2 agrees at 7 bases. Germline trimming cut 8 bases from V and 2 bases from J; bases unmatched to any gene: 9. Germline lookup yields CDR1 MNHNS and CDR2 SASEGT. This CDR3 region has 14 residues. CDR3 in DNA: TGTGCCAGCGATGCTGGCGGGAGCCCCTACGAGCAGTACTTC. Translated: CASDAGGSPYEQYF.

The chain is built from TRBV7-9 and TRBJ2-3, with 7 bases identical to TRBD2. The CDR3 is made up of 15 amino acids. Germline trimming cut 0 bases from V and 4 bases from J; bases unmatched to any gene: 4. Germline CDR1 and CDR2: SEHNR and FQNEAQ (reference sequence). CDR3 residues: CASSLAGGPPDTQYF. The CDR3 region has the DNA TGTGCCAGCAGCTTAGCGGGAGGGCCTCCAGATACGCAGTATTTT.

The gene calls are TRBV2 and TRBJ2-2, with D hard to call. V lost 6 bases, J lost 3 bases, and 8 bases lay in between. Germline CDR1 SNHLY, CDR2 FYNNEI. The CDR3 is 13 amino acids. The CDR3 loop is CASRLVDTGELFF. The DNA of the CDR3 is TGTGCCAGCAGATTAGTCGACACCGGGGAGCTGTTTTTT.

The rearrangement uses TRBV7-3 and TRBJ2-3, with 7 positions matching TRBD2. CDR1 and CDR2 (germline): SGHTA, FQGTGA. With 1 base clipped from V and 2 bases from J, the junction kept 3 bases outside the gene matches. This CDR3 has 15 amino acids. The CDR3 sequence is CASSLSRGVTDTQYF. Here the CDR3 DNA reads TGTGCCAGCAGCTTAAGCCGGGGGGTCACAGATACGCAGTATTTT.

V gene TRBV18 combines with J gene TRBJ1-5, with 9 bases fitting TRBD1. The V gene end was trimmed by 3 bases and the J gene end by 2 bases; junction bases not matched to a gene: 2. The CDR3 is made up of 15 amino acids. The germline gives CDR1 KGHSH, CDR2 LQKENI. As DNA, the CDR3 is TGTGCCAGCTCACCGGGACAGGGAGGCAATCAGCCCCAGCATTTT. Encoded protein: CASSPGQGGNQPQHF.

This chain connects TRBV2 to TRBJ2-1, with a weak D call TRBD2 (5 bases). The germline CDR1 and CDR2 sequences are SNHLY and FYNNEI. This CDR3 comprises 14 residues. Trimming pared 3 bases from V and 7 bases from J, leaving 13 bases between. This chain's CDR3 is CASSERELRNEQFF. The CDR3 DNA is TGTGCCAGCAGTGAGAGGGAGCTCCGGAATGAGCAGTTCTTC.

This clone has a handful of counts. The genes are TRBV2 and TRBJ1-1, with TRBD1 as a possible D gene (5 bases). The CDR3 totals 13 residues. Germline V gene sequence: CDR1 SNHLY, CDR2 FYNNEI. Trimming took off 7 bases at V and 3 bases at J, with 12 bases between the two ends. CDR3 residues: CASTMGGDTEAFF. The DNA of the CDR3 is TGTGCCAGCACCATGGGAGGGGACACTGAAGCTTTCTTT.

V is TRBV7-9 and J is TRBJ2-7, with a possible D match to TRBD1 (6 bases). The germline gives CDR1 SEHNR, CDR2 FQNEAQ (reference sequence). The CDR3 loop spans 14 amino acids. With 4 bases removed from V and 2 bases from J, the gap between germline ends came to 12 bases. CDR3 bases: TGTGCCAGCAGCTCCACGGGACACACCTACGAGCAGTACTTC. Translation gives CASSSTGHTYEQYF.

V usage is TRBV2 and J usage is TRBJ1-1; TRBD1 matches at 8 bases. V gave up 8 bases and J gave up 7 bases; unmatched junction bases: 9. This CDR3 spans 13 amino acids. Germline lookup yields CDR1 SNHLY and CDR2 FYNNEI. CDR3 amino acids: CASLSGGGLEAFF. The DNA for the CDR3 is TGTGCCAGCCTTTCAGGGGGCGGTCTTGAAGCTTTCTTT. The complete variable domain, with remaining parts taken from reference TRBV2 and TRBJ1-1, reads EPEVTQTPSHQVTQMGQEVILRCVPISNHLYFYWYRQILGQKVEFLVSFYNNEISEKSEIFDDQFSVERPDGSNFTLKIRSTKLEDSAMYFCASLSGGGLEAFFGQGTRLTVV.

This chain uses TRBV5-5 with TRBJ2-1, with 7 nucleotides matching TRBD1. CDR1 and CDR2 (germline): SGHKS, YYEKEE (reference sequence). The CDR3 length is 15 residues. V lost 4 bases, J lost 4 bases, and 8 bases stayed unmatched. This CDR3 is CASSLGWDSYNEQFF. The DNA for the CDR3 is TGTGCCAGCAGCCTAGGGTGGGACAGTTACAATGAGCAGTTCTTC. Full variable domain (rest looked up from reference TRBV5-5 and TRBJ2-1): DAGVTQSPTHLIKTRGQQVTLRCSPISGHKSVSWYQQVLGQGPQFIFQYYEKEERGRGNFPDRFSARQFPNYSSELNVNALLLGDSALYLCASSLGWDSYNEQFFGPGTRLTVL.

V gene TRBV6-5 combines with J gene TRBJ2-1; 7 nucleotides align to TRBD2. CDR1 MNHEY and CDR2 SVGAGI come from the germline V gene. CDR3 length equals 14 residues. V shed 8 bases, J shed 4 bases, and the junction held 8 bases outside the gene matches. In DNA, the CDR3 is TGTGCCAGCCACTCGGCGGGGGTTTACAATGAGCAGTTCTTC. Its translation is CASHSAGVYNEQFF.

This clone was seen a single time. The gene calls are TRBV2 and TRBJ2-2; TRBD2 aligns across 9 bases. The CDR3 is 16 residues long. From germline, CDR1 is SNHLY and CDR2 FYNNEI. The ends lost 0 bases at V and 7 bases at J; junction bases unmatched: 6. CDR3 sequence: CASSEAASGIGGELFF. The CDR3 coding sequence is TGTGCCAGCAGTGAAGCGGCTAGCGGGATAGGCGGGGAGCTGTTTTTT.

The chain employs TRBV11-2 and TRBJ1-1; D is uncertain. Germline-derived CDR1 and CDR2 are SGHAT and FQNNGV. V lost 1 base to trimming and J lost 1 base, with 19 bases between them. CDR3 length: 18 residues. The CDR3 region is CASSLGLRGGTWNTEAFF. For the CDR3, the DNA is TGTGCCAGCAGCTTAGGATTACGAGGTGGAACGTGGAACACTGAAGCTTTCTTT. Using reference TRBV11-2 and TRBJ1-1 for the parts outside the CDR3, the full variable domain is EAGVAQSPRYKIIEKRQSVAFWCNPISGHATLYWYQQILGQGPKLLIQFQNNGVVDDSQLPKDRFSAERLKGVDSTLKIQPAKLEDSAVYLCASSLGLRGGTWNTEAFFGQGTRLTVV.

This clone came up a few times. The chain recombines TRBV5-1 with TRBJ2-3; 9 bases align to TRBD1. There are 14 residues in the CDR3. Germline V lookup: CDR1 SGHRS, CDR2 YFSETQ. The ends lost 7 bases at V and 2 bases at J; junction bases unmatched: 5. CDR3 in amino acids: CASGWTGDTDTQYF. In DNA, the CDR3 is TGCGCCAGCGGATGGACAGGGGACACAGATACGCAGTATTTT.

In the case of this clone: One junction end does not reproduce the germline sequence, and a read error may be involved. The V gene is TRBV7-9, the J gene TRBJ1-1; no reliable D call. Germline lookup yields CDR1 SEHNR and CDR2 FQNEAQ (reference sequence). The CDR3 spans 13 residues. The chain's CDR3 is CSSSLMGGPEAFF. The CDR3 region has the DNA TGTTCCAGCAGCTTAATGGGAGGCCCTGAAGCTTTCTTT. Drawing the rest from reference TRBV7-9 and TRBJ1-1, the complete variable domain is DTGVSQNPRHKITKRGQNVTFRCDPISEHNRLYWYRQTLGQGPEFLTYFQNEAQLEKSRLLSDRFSAERPKGSFSTLEIQRTEQGDSAMYLCSSSLMGGPEAFFGQGTRLTVV.

This chain uses TRBV7-9 with TRBJ2-2; D might be TRBD1 (5 bases). There are 15 residues in the CDR3. Germline V CDR1 and CDR2: SEHNR, FQNEAQ (reference sequence). V shed 1 base and J shed 5 bases, with 11 bases lying between them. CDR3 nucleotide sequence: TGTGCCAGCAGCTTAGGTGCAGGGTCGACCGGGGAGCTGTTTTTT. As protein: CASSLGAGSTGELFF.

The CDR3 DNA reads TGCGCCAGCAGCTTGGCTTGGGGGGGGTCGAATGAGCAGTTCTTC. Amino acid sequence: CASSLAWGGSNEQFF. This chain links TRBV5-1 with TRBJ2-1; 7 nucleotides line up with TRBD2. This CDR3 is 15 amino acids long. The germline V gene has CDR1 SGHRS and CDR2 YFSETQ. J was trimmed by 7 bases and V by 0 bases; bases with no gene match: 7.

The rearrangement links TRBV19 to TRBJ1-1; D perhaps matches TRBD1 (5 bases). Germline CDR1 reads LNHDA; CDR2 reads SQIVND (reference sequence). With 3 bases removed from V and 4 bases from J, the gap between germline ends came to 12 bases. The CDR3 contains 14 residues. As DNA, the CDR3 is TGTGCCAGTAGTATTATCGGGGGAGGCACTGAAGCTTTCTTT. This translates into CASSIIGGGTEAFF.

This chain uses TRBV29-1 with TRBJ1-1, with D possibly matching TRBD1 (5 bases). The ends were cut back, 4 bases at V and 1 base at J, with 13 bases in the middle. CDR1 is SQVTM, CDR2 ANQGSEA, per germline. The CDR3 has 14 residues. The CDR3 spells CSVVGFGGNTEAFF. CDR3 sequence (DNA): TGCAGCGTTGTGGGTTTCGGGGGGAACACTGAAGCTTTCTTT.

This sequence joins TRBV11-2 and TRBJ1-5; no firm D call. V shed 5 bases and J shed 12 bases, with 20 bases lying between them. The germline V gene encodes CDR1 SGHAT and CDR2 FQNNGV. This CDR3 comprises 14 residues. The CDR3 here is CASSQDFRVPGQHF. Written as DNA, the CDR3 is TGTGCCAGCAGCCAAGATTTTCGGGTACCCGGCCAGCATTTT.

The rearrangement uses TRBV15 and TRBJ1-4; 11 bases match TRBD1. The germline gives CDR1 LNHNV, CDR2 YYDKDF (reference sequence). V trimming: 2 bases; J trimming: 8 bases; junction bases outside the gene matches: 7. The CDR3 length is 16 residues. CDR3 amino acids: CATSRSRGTGGEKLFF. The CDR3 DNA is TGTGCCACCAGCAGATCGCGAGGGACAGGGGGGGAAAAACTGTTTTTT.

V usage is TRBV5-6 and J usage is TRBJ1-1; D not certain. CDR3 length equals 11 residues. V dropped 0 bases and J dropped 6 bases, with 3 bases sitting between them. Germline CDR1 reads SGHDT; CDR2 reads YYEEEE. The CDR3 DNA follows: TGTGCCAGCAGCTTGGTAGCTGAAGCTTTCTTT. Its translation is CASSLVAEAFF.

This sequence joins TRBV7-3 and TRBJ1-1, with 8 bases that match TRBD1. CDR1 is SGHTA and CDR2 is FQGTGA in the germline V gene. V was clipped by 3 bases and J by 6 bases; unmatched bases: 9. This CDR3 is built from 15 residues. For the CDR3, the DNA is TGTGCCAGCAGCTTCTCTCCGGACAGGGCGGCTGAAGCTTTCTTT. Encoded protein: CASSFSPDRAAEAFF.